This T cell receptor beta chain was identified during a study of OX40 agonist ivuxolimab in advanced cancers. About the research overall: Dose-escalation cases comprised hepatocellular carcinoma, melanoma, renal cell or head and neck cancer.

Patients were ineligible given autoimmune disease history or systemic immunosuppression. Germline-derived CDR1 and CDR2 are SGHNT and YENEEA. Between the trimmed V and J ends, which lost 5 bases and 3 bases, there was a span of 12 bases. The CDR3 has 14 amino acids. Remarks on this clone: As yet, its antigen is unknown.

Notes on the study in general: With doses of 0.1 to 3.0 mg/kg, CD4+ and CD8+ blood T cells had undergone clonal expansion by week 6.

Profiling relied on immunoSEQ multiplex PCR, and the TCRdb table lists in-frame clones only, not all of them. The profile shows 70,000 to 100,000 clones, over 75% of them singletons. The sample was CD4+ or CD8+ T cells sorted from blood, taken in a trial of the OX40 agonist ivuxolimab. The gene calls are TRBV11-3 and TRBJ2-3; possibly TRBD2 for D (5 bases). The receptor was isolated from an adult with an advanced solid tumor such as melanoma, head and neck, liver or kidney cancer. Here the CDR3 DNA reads TGTGCCAGCAGCCGGGGATTGGGGACAGATACGCAGTATTTT. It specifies CASSRGLGTDTQYF.